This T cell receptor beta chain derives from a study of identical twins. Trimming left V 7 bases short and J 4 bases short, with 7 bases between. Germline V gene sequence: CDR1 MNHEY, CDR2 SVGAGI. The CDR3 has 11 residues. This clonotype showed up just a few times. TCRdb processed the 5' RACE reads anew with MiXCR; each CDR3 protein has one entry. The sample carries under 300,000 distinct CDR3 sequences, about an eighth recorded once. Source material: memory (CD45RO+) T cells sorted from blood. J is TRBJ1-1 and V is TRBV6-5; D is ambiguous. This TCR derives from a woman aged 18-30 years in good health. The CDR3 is CASIGSTEAFF. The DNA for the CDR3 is TGTGCCAGCATTGGCAGCACTGAAGCTTTCTTT.